The 16 T cell receptor beta chains below all came from one sample that was sequenced in a study of OX40 agonist ivuxolimab in advanced cancers. Assay used: immunoSEQ multiplex PCR; TCRdb lists only in-frame clones, some missing. The sample holds 30,000 to 45,000 clones; nearly 80% are singletons and the top ten take roughly 13%. The specimen was CD4+ or CD8+ T cells sorted from blood, collected in a trial of the OX40 agonist ivuxolimab. The receptor set was obtained from an adult with an advanced solid tumor such as melanoma, head and neck, liver or kidney cancer.

The chain recombines TRBV18 with TRBJ2-1, with D perhaps TRBD2 (6 bases). Germline V gene data show CDR1 as KGHSH and CDR2 as LQKENI. This CDR3 has 16 amino acids. The germline V and J ends were trimmed by 0 bases and 6 bases, with 15 bases remaining between them. CDR3 amino acids: CASSPPTVAVLNEQFF. The CDR3 DNA follows: TGTGCCAGCTCACCACCGACGGTAGCGGTACTCAATGAGCAGTTCTTC.

The V call is TRBV10-3, the J call TRBJ2-1, with D tentatively TRBD1 or TRBD2 (5 bases each). CDR1 is ENHRY, CDR2 SYGVKD, per germline. Trimming pared 8 bases from V and 2 bases from J, leaving 16 bases between. This CDR3 has 15 amino acids. The CDR3 coding sequence is TGTGCCATCGCGCCAGGGACGACCACCTACAATGAGCAGTTCTTC. Residues: CAIAPGTTTYNEQFF.

The rearrangement links TRBV4-2 to TRBJ2-3; perhaps TRBD2 as D (5 bases). The CDR3 consists of 14 residues. CDR1 is LGHNA and CDR2 is YNFKEQ in the germline V gene. V gave up 8 bases and J gave up 2 bases, with 14 bases separating them. The CDR3 is CASCQRGTTDTQYF. CDR3 bases: TGTGCCAGCTGTCAACGGGGAACCACAGATACGCAGTATTTT.

The chain has TRBV2 and TRBJ2-7; TRBD1 matches 7 bases. The CDR3 has 14 amino acids. The trim removed 6 bases at V and 2 bases at J, leaving 7 bases unmatched. Per the germline V gene, CDR1 is SNHLY and CDR2 is FYNNEI. CDR3 coding DNA: TGTGCCAGCAGATACGGACAGGCAGCCTACGAGCAGTACTTC. Its protein product is CASRYGQAAYEQYF.

J is TRBJ2-2 and V is TRBV18, with D hard to call. The ends were cut back, 2 bases at V and 6 bases at J, with 7 bases in the middle. Germline-derived CDR1 and CDR2 are KGHSH and LQKENI. The CDR3 loop spans 13 amino acids. The CDR3 loop reads CASSPIQAGELFF. Here the CDR3 DNA reads TGTGCCAGCTCACCAATCCAAGCCGGGGAGCTGTTTTTT.

V gene TRBV5-1 combines with J gene TRBJ1-5; TRBD1 matches 7 bases. Germline V lookup: CDR1 SGHRS, CDR2 YFSETQ. The trim removed 0 bases at V and 4 bases at J, leaving 7 bases unmatched. The CDR3 runs to 16 residues. CDR3 nucleotides: TGCGCCAGCAGCTTGGGAGTCAGGGGGGGAAATCAGCCCCAGCATTTT. As protein: CASSLGVRGGNQPQHF.

V is TRBV29-1 and J is TRBJ2-1; D is perhaps TRBD1 (6 bases). This CDR3 region has 12 residues. Germline CDR1 and CDR2: SQVTM and ANQGSEA. The V and J ends lost 1 base and 12 bases respectively, with 13 bases between them. CDR3 loop: CSVEAGTPPQFF. CDR3 DNA sequence: TGCAGCGTTGAAGCCGGGACACCTCCGCAGTTCTTC.

The V call is TRBV6-1, the J call TRBJ2-2, with a possible D match to TRBD1 (6 bases). Germline lookup yields CDR1 MNHNS and CDR2 SASEGT. The CDR3 runs 15 residues. V was pared by 6 bases and J by 0 bases, with 11 bases between. The chain's CDR3 is CASSPGQSNTGELFF. The CDR3 DNA reads as TGTGCCAGCAGCCCGGGACAATCGAACACCGGGGAGCTGTTTTTT.

The chain is built from TRBV2 and TRBJ2-7; 8 positions match TRBD1. CDR1 SNHLY and CDR2 FYNNEI come from the germline V gene. CDR3 length equals 14 residues. The V and J ends lost 8 bases and 5 bases, in that order; junction bases with no gene match: 11. The CDR3, as DNA: TGTGCCAGCTTAGCCCTTGACAGGGGCCACGAGCAGTACTTC. The encoded protein is CASLALDRGHEQYF.

The chain uses TRBV6-1 and TRBJ2-1; 10 bases agree with TRBD2. The V and J ends lost 10 bases and 7 bases, in that order; junction bases with no gene match: 7. Germline CDR1 reads MNHNS; CDR2 reads SASEGT. The CDR3 spans 13 residues. This CDR3 is CAISGLARNEQFF. CDR3 nucleotide sequence: TGTGCCATTTCGGGACTAGCGCGTAATGAGCAGTTCTTC.

The gene calls are TRBV30 and TRBJ1-2; a possible D gene is TRBD1 (5 bases). The V end was cut by 1 base, the J end by 5 bases, with 5 bases between. CDR3 size: 11 residues. Germline-derived CDR1 and CDR2 are GTSNPN and SVGIG (reference sequence). CDR3 in amino acids: CAWSGGYGYTF. The CDR3 DNA reads as TGTGCCTGGAGTGGGGGGTATGGCTACACCTTC.

This chain joins TRBV28 and TRBJ1-1; 7 bases map to TRBD1. The CDR3 sequence is 13 residues long. CDR1 is MDHEN, CDR2 SYDVKM, per germline. The V gene end was trimmed by 3 bases and the J gene end by 7 bases; junction bases not matched to a gene: 5. In DNA, the CDR3 is TGTGCCAGCAGTTTCTACAGGGGAAATGAAGCTTTCTTT. Translation gives CASSFYRGNEAFF.

This rearrangement joins TRBV7-9 to TRBJ2-3, with D hard to call. The CDR3 has 14 residues. Germline CDR1 and CDR2: SEHNR and FQNEAQ (reference sequence). V gave up 5 bases and J gave up 4 bases, with 13 bases separating them. The CDR3 sequence: CASSPLSGPDTQYF. DNA of the CDR3: TGTGCCAGCAGCCCCCTTTCGGGCCCAGATACGCAGTATTTT.

The gene calls are TRBV12-5 and TRBJ1-1, with unresolved D. CDR1 is LGHNT and CDR2 is FRNRAP in the germline V gene. The CDR3 extends over 14 amino acids. V shed 2 bases and J shed 4 bases, with 11 bases lying between them. The CDR3: CASGLSSGITEAFF. As DNA, the CDR3 is TGTGCTAGTGGTTTGTCTTCAGGCATCACTGAAGCTTTCTTT.

This CDR3 reads CASSLGSSGRPTDTQYF. The DNA for the CDR3 is TGTGCCAGCAGCTTGGGTAGTAGCGGGAGGCCCACAGATACGCAGTATTTT. The chain carries TRBV5-4 and TRBJ2-3; 10 positions agree with TRBD2. With 0 bases clipped from V and 2 bases from J, the junction kept 6 bases outside the gene matches. This CDR3 has 17 residues. Germline CDR1 reads SGHNT; CDR2 reads YYREEE (reference sequence). The full variable domain, in which reference TRBV5-4 and TRBJ2-3 provide the parts outside the CDR3, is ETGVTQSPTHLIKTRGQQVTLRCSSQSGHNTVSWYQQALGQGPQFIFQYYREEENGRGNFPPRFSGLQFPNYSSELNVNALELDDSALYLCASSLGSSGRPTDTQYFGPGTRLTVL.

Comment on this clone: One end of the junction is discordant with germline, which a read error may explain. The CDR3 here is CASSRLDSQPQRF. DNA for the CDR3: TGTGCCAGCAGCCGTCTGGACTCTCAGCCCCAGCGTTTT. J is TRBJ1-5 and V is TRBV5-6; D gene ambiguous. The CDR3 runs 13 residues. The germline V gene has CDR1 SGHDT and CDR2 YYEEEE.